These 21 T cell receptor beta chains came from one sample sequenced in a study of T cells after yellow fever vaccination. From the 5' RACE reads, TCRdb called clonotypes with MiXCR, one entry per CDR3 protein. The sample consists of a few hundred thousand distinct CDR3 sequences, roughly 13% of them appearing once. The specimen was CD4+ T cells sorted from PBMCs, collected 45 days after the yellow fever booster vaccination. These receptor sequences come from a young man who received the YFV17D yellow fever vaccine.

The chain joins TRBV5-4 to TRBJ2-7; D remains unclear. The V end was cut by 6 bases, the J end by 6 bases, with 16 bases between. This CDR3 has 13 amino acids. Germline-derived CDR1 and CDR2 are SGHNT and YYREEE (reference sequence). CDR3 region: CASTPEPGREQYF. In nucleotides, the CDR3 is TGTGCCAGCACCCCGGAGCCCGGGCGCGAGCAGTACTTC.

The chain couples TRBV19 to TRBJ2-5; D remains ambiguous. Germline V gene sequence: CDR1 LNHDA, CDR2 SQIVND (reference sequence). Trimming removed 3 bases from V and 7 bases from J, with 12 bases in between. The CDR3 contains 13 residues. In nucleotides, the CDR3 is TGTGCCAGTAGTATTAACCAAGACGGGACCCAGTACTTC. Protein sequence: CASSINQDGTQYF.

The chain links TRBV6-2 or TRBV6-3 to TRBJ2-7, with D possibly being TRBD2 (5 bases). Germline V gene sequence: CDR1 MNHEY, CDR2 SVGEGT. With 4 bases removed from V and 5 bases from J, the gap between germline ends came to 24 bases. The CDR3 consists of 17 residues. This CDR3 reads CASSSRVFRGSRDEQYF. As DNA, the CDR3 is TGTGCCAGCAGTTCCCGCGTGTTCCGGGGTTCTCGGGACGAGCAGTACTTC.

This chain uses TRBV28 with TRBJ2-1, with 10 positions matching TRBD1. J was trimmed by 5 bases and V by 6 bases; bases with no gene match: 4. The CDR3 is 14 amino acids. Germline values: CDR1 MDHEN, CDR2 SYDVKM. The CDR3 nucleotides read TGTGCCAGCAGCGGGACAGGGGTTAACAATGAGCAGTTCTTC. It is translated as CASSGTGVNNEQFF.

This sequence joins TRBV5-1 and TRBJ2-7; TRBD2 might be the D (6 bases). Germline V gives CDR1 SGHRS, CDR2 YFSETQ. CDR3 length: 14 amino acids. Trimming stripped 6 bases from V and 7 bases from J, with 20 bases between. The CDR3 sequence: CASNFGTLDGEQYF. The DNA of the CDR3 is TGCGCCAGCAACTTCGGGACTCTTGACGGGGAGCAGTACTTC.

V usage is TRBV9 and J usage is TRBJ2-1, with TRBD1 matching 8 bases. This CDR3 region has 14 residues. V was pared by 4 bases and J by 9 bases, with 9 bases of the junction left unmatched. The germline V gene has CDR1 SGDLS and CDR2 YYNGEE. The DNA for the CDR3 is TGTGCCAGCAGCACCGGACAGGGTAGGTTTGAGCAGTTCTTC. Translated: CASSTGQGRFEQFF.

This clonotype was counted many times. The chain has TRBV15 and TRBJ2-7; 9 bases fit TRBD1. The CDR3 is made up of 15 amino acids. The V segment lost 0 bases and the J segment 4 bases; nucleotides outside the gene matches: 4. Germline V gene data show CDR1 as LNHNV and CDR2 as YYDKDF (reference sequence). The CDR3 is CATSRDRQGGYEQYF. CDR3 nucleotide sequence: TGTGCCACCAGCAGAGATCGACAGGGGGGTTACGAGCAGTACTTC.

The chain links TRBV6-9 to TRBJ2-7; D is uncertain. The CDR3 is 14 amino acids. Trimming removed 4 bases at V and 2 bases at J, with 12 bases between. Germline V gives CDR1 MNHGY, CDR2 SVAAGI. The CDR3: CASSLGICPYEQYF. The CDR3 nucleotides read TGTGCCAGCAGTTTAGGCATTTGTCCCTACGAGCAGTACTTC.

This clonotype was picked up a small number of times. The gene calls are TRBV14 and TRBJ2-1, with 13 nucleotides matching TRBD2. Germline trimming cut 4 bases from V and 3 bases from J; bases unmatched to any gene: 3. CDR1 and CDR2 from the germline V gene are SGHDN and FVKESK. This CDR3 is 16 amino acids long. CDR3 bases: TGTGCCAGCAGCCGCGGGACTAGCGGGAACTACAATGAGCAGTTCTTC. Translating it yields CASSRGTSGNYNEQFF.

The genes are TRBV20-1 and TRBJ2-3; D is perhaps TRBD2 (6 bases). The CDR3 contains 16 residues. Between the trimmed V and J ends, which lost 1 base and 2 bases, there was a span of 16 bases. The V gene's germline CDR1 is DFQATT and CDR2 SNEGSKA (reference sequence). The chain's CDR3 is CSARVDQRRATDTQYF. Here the CDR3 DNA reads TGCAGTGCTAGAGTCGACCAGCGGAGGGCCACAGATACGCAGTATTTT.

This clonotype was observed a handful of times. This sequence joins TRBV13 and TRBJ2-1; 10 positions agree with TRBD1. CDR1 and CDR2 (germline): PRHDT, FYEKMQ (reference sequence). CDR3 size: 16 residues. J gave up 9 bases and V 5 bases, and 13 bases lay outside the gene matches. CDR3 DNA: TGTGCCAGCAGCCCCTGGACAGGGGGACCCGCGATTGAGCAGTTCTTC. This codes for CASSPWTGGPAIEQFF.

This clonotype was recorded a few times. This chain uses TRBV29-1 with TRBJ2-1; D ambiguous. Trimming left V 4 bases short and J 0 bases short, with 7 bases between. Germline V gives CDR1 SQVTM, CDR2 ANQGSEA. This CDR3 comprises 13 residues. The CDR3 loop is CSVARSSYNEQFF. As DNA, the CDR3 is TGCAGCGTTGCTCGGAGCTCCTACAATGAGCAGTTCTTC.

The gene calls are TRBV7-8 and TRBJ2-7; D gene uncertain. The CDR3 extends over 13 amino acids. V was pared by 5 bases and J by 2 bases, with 10 bases between. Germline CDR1 is SGHVS and CDR2 is FQNEAQ. CDR3: CASSPLIAYEQYF. The CDR3 DNA reads TGTGCCAGCAGCCCCCTAATAGCCTACGAGCAGTACTTC.

V is TRBV20-1 and J is TRBJ1-2; a weak D match, TRBD1 (5 bases). CDR3 size: 12 residues. V was pared by 5 bases and J by 8 bases, with 15 bases between. Germline loops: CDR1 DFQATT, CDR2 SNEGSKA (reference sequence). CDR3 protein: CSAFKQVNGYTF. The CDR3 DNA reads as TGCAGTGCTTTCAAACAGGTCAACGGCTACACCTTC.

This clonotype was seen only a few times. This chain joins TRBV10-3 and TRBJ1-2; TRBD1 aligns across 8 bases. CDR3 length: 12 amino acids. The trim removed 7 bases at V and 8 bases at J, leaving 6 bases unmatched. Per germline, CDR1 ENHRY and CDR2 SYGVKD. The CDR3 loop is CAITNGQGGYTF. In nucleotides, the CDR3 is TGTGCCATCACCAATGGACAGGGAGGCTACACCTTC.

V and J are TRBV28 and TRBJ2-4, with unresolved D. V was clipped by 6 bases and J by 0 bases, with 21 bases between them. Germline CDR1 and CDR2: MDHEN and SYDVKM. CDR3 length equals 18 residues. The CDR3 bases are TGTGCCAGCAGATCTACAGTGAGCATTGCTCTAGCCAAAAACATTCAGTACTTC. It translates to CASRSTVSIALAKNIQYF.

V gene TRBV7-8 combines with J gene TRBJ1-1; D is ambiguous. Germline CDR1 reads SGHVS; CDR2 reads FQNEAQ. CDR3 size: 13 residues. V was pared by 4 bases and J by 4 bases, with 10 bases between. CDR3 coding DNA: TGTGCCAGCAGCTCACAACCAGGCACTGAAGCTTTCTTT. Its translation is CASSSQPGTEAFF.

The chain is built from TRBV20-1 and TRBJ2-7; 10 nucleotides match TRBD1. The CDR3 is 19 residues long. Trimming cost V 1 base and J 6 bases; bases outside gene matches: 21. Looked up from germline, CDR1 is DFQATT and CDR2 is SNEGSKA (reference sequence). CDR3 in DNA: TGCAGTGCTAGAGCAGTAGGACAGGGGGGACGGGAGGTGCCGGGCGAGCAGTACTTC. Protein sequence: CSARAVGQGGREVPGEQYF.

This chain links TRBV6-5 with TRBJ2-1; D gene uncertain. The V end lost 5 bases, the J end lost 8 bases, and 7 bases lay between the germline ends. CDR1 and CDR2 (germline): MNHEY, SVGAGI. The CDR3 consists of 11 residues. The CDR3 protein is CASSILDEQFF. The CDR3 DNA sequence: TGTGCCAGCAGTATCCTGGATGAGCAGTTCTTC.

This clonotype was detected a few times. The rearrangement joins TRBV28 to TRBJ2-7; 7 bases align to TRBD2. The CDR3 is 16 amino acids. V was pared by 6 bases and J by 4 bases, with 15 bases of the junction left unmatched. The germline gives CDR1 MDHEN, CDR2 SYDVKM. The CDR3 reads CASSREVGRMGYEQYF. DNA of the CDR3: TGTGCCAGCAGCCGGGAGGTCGGCAGGATGGGATACGAGCAGTACTTC.

This clonotype has more than one count but fewer than ten. The chain employs TRBV2 and TRBJ1-6; no clear D. Germline CDR1 SNHLY, CDR2 FYNNEI. CDR3 length: 11 amino acids. The CDR3 reads CATLVNSPLHF. The CDR3, as DNA: TGTGCAACATTGGTCAATTCACCCCTCCACTTT. Full variable domain (remainder filled in from reference TRBV2 and TRBJ1-6): EPEVTQTPSHQVTQMGQEVILRCVPISNHLYFYWYRQILGQKVEFLVSFYNNEISEKSEIFDDQFSVERPDGSNFTLKIRSTKLEDSAMYFCATLVNSPLHFGNGTRLTVT.